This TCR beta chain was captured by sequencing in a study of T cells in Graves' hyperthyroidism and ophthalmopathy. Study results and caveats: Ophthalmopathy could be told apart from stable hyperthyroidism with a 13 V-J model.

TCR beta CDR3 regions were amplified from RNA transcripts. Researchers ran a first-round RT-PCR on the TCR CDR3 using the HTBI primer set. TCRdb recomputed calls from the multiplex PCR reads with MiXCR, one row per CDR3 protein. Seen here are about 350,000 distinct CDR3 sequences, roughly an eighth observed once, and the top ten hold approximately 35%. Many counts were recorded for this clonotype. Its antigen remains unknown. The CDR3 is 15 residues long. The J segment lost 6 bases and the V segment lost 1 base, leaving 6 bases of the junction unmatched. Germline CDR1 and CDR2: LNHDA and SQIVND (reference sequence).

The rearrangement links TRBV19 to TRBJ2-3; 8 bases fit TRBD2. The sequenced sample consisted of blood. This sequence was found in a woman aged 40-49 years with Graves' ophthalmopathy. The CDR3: CASSIASGSPDTQYF. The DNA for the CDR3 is TGTGCCAGTAGTATAGCGAGCGGGAGCCCCGATACGCAGTATTTT.